This T cell receptor (beta chain) originates from a study of T cell repertoires in cytomegalovirus infection. From the reads, TCRdb called clonotypes with MiXCR, one entry per CDR3 protein. The top ten hold about an eighth of the sample, which has some 450,000 distinct CDR3 sequences, about a third seen once. The CDR3 length is 18 residues. Germline trimming cut 0 bases from V and 5 bases from J; bases unmatched to any gene: 12. CDR1 is MNHNY, CDR2 SVGAGI, per germline (reference sequence). A remark on this clonotype: Its antigen is currently unknown.

General study results and limits: CMV carriers having the relevant HLA were flagged by cumulative public TCR beta family frequency. HLA-C-restricted TCR beta clonotypes specific for CMV led the ex vivo response.

The chain employs TRBV6-6 and TRBJ2-5, with 10 bases aligning to TRBD1. This sequence originates from a human donor in good health (CMV status not recorded). Some clones in this sample may be carry-over from other donors' samples. Sequenced sample: PBMCs. CDR3 sequence: CASSYSIELGTGDETQYF. As DNA, the CDR3 is TGTGCCAGCAGTTACTCGATTGAACTGGGGACAGGGGATGAGACCCAGTACTTC.